A selection of T cell receptor beta chains follows, all from one sample in a study of blood T cell repertoires in COVID-19. Only in-frame clones appear in the TCRdb table, and some are missing; sequencing was by immunoSEQ multiplex PCR. The top ten hold roughly 8.9% of the sample, which has around 190,000 clones, around 90% seen once. The sample consisted of PBMCs or T cells enriched from blood (not recorded which). All receptors come from a woman under 30 who had recovered from COVID-19. Each CDR3 is given with its conserved first and last residue. D genes are given only for firm matches. The size field is filled for only some rows; it gives once, few, many or a size class.

J gene	V gene	D gene	clone size	CDR3 DNA	CDR3 protein
TRBJ2-3	TRBV10-3	NA	few	TGTGCCATCAGTGAGTCTCCTGACAGGAAAACAGATACGCAGTATTTT	CAISESPDRKTDTQYF
TRBJ2-7	TRBV9	NA	NA	TGTGCCAGCAGCGTAAATTCCAGGGCCTACGAGCAGTACTTC	CASSVNSRAYEQYF
TRBJ2-1	TRBV29-1	TRBD2	NA	TGCAGCGTTGAGAGCGGGATGAGCTCCTACAATGAGCAGTTCTTC	CSVESGMSSYNEQFF
TRBJ2-2	TRBV6-6	TRBD1	few	TGTGCCAGCAGTTCCGCCGACAGGGGGAACACCGGGGAGCTGTTTTTT	CASSSADRGNTGELFF
TRBJ1-1	TRBV3-1/TRBV3-2	NA	NA	TGTGCCAGCAGCCAACAGGGCACCACTGAAGCTTTCTTT	CASSQQGTTEAFF
TRBJ2-2	TRBV3-1/TRBV3-2	NA	NA	TGTGCCAGCAGCCAGAACAGACCGAACACCGGGGAGCTGTTTTTT	CASSQNRPNTGELFF
TRBJ1-5	TRBV2	TRBD1	NA	TGTGCCAGCAATGGACAGGGAGTGTATAGCAATCAGCCCCAGCATTTT	CASNGQGVYSNQPQHF
TRBJ1-5	TRBV30	NA	NA	TGTGCCTGGAGTGATTCTATCCTTCCCCAGCATTTT	CAWSDSILPQHF
TRBJ2-1	TRBV7-9	TRBD2	few	TGTGCCAGCAGCTTACAGCGGTACCTAGCGGGGCGGTACGAGCAGTTCTTC	CASSLQRYLAGRYEQFF
TRBJ2-2	TRBV5-1	NA	NA	TGCGCCAGCAGCTTGCGGGTCCCGAGCGCGAACACCGGGGAGCTGTTTTTT	CASSLRVPSANTGELFF
TRBJ1-1	TRBV6-5	TRBD1	NA	TGTGCCAGCAGTTGGGACAGGAGAACTGAAGCTTTCTTT	CASSWDRRTEAFF
TRBJ2-1	TRBV12-3/TRBV12-4	NA	NA	TGTGCCAGCAGCAGCGTCATCAATGAGCAGTTCTTC	CASSSVINEQFF
TRBJ2-5	TRBV19	TRBD1	NA	TGTGCCAGTAGGGCGCCGGCGACAGGGCTAGGAGAGACCCAGTACTTC	CASRAPATGLGETQYF
TRBJ1-4	TRBV7-9	NA	NA	TGTGCCAGCAGCTTAGGCAGGCCGCGTGCGGAAAAACTGTTTTTT	CASSLGRPRAEKLFF
TRBJ1-1	TRBV4-3	NA	NA	TGCGCCAGCAGGAAGGTCGGACAGAAAAACACTGAAGCTTTCTTT	CASRKVGQKNTEAFF
TRBJ2-3	TRBV12-3/TRBV12-4	NA	NA	TGTGCCAGCAGGGACTTTTTAGATACGCAGTATTTT	CASRDFLDTQYF
TRBJ1-6	TRBV28	NA	NA	TGTGCCAGCAGTTTCTCGACAGGCGGGAATTCACCCCTCCACTTT	CASSFSTGGNSPLHF
TRBJ2-5	TRBV30	TRBD2	NA	TGTGCCTGGAGTGTTCTACTGGGAGGGGACCAAGAGACCCAGTACTTC	CAWSVLLGGDQETQYF
TRBJ1-5	TRBV5-6	NA	NA	TGTGCCAGCAGCTTAACAGGCAATCAGCCCCAGCATTTT	CASSLTGNQPQHF
TRBJ2-2	TRBV10-3	NA	NA	TGTGCCACCAGGACAGCCTTCACCGGGGAGCTGTTTTTT	CATRTAFTGELFF
TRBJ2-5	TRBV11-3	NA	NA	TGTGCCAGCAGCTTAACTGGGCATGCGGAGACCCAGTACTTC	CASSLTGHAETQYF
TRBJ1-5	TRBV28	NA	NA	TGTGCCAGCAGGGGGCCTCCCGTTGTGGCCCAGCATTTT	CASRGPPVVAQHF
TRBJ1-3	TRBV7-8	NA	NA	TGTGCCAGCAGCTTAGGCTCGAGCTCTGGAAACACCATATATTTT	CASSLGSSSGNTIYF
TRBJ2-1	TRBV2	NA	NA	TGTGCCTCAAAGGAGCGGGACAACTACAATGAGCAGTTCTTC	CASKERDNYNEQFF
TRBJ1-5	TRBV3-1/TRBV3-2	TRBD1	NA	TGTGCCAGCAGCCAGGACAGGGGTGGCAATCAGCCCCAGCATTTT	CASSQDRGGNQPQHF
TRBJ2-3	TRBV7-2	TRBD2	NA	TGTGCCAGCAGCCCCGAAATGGGAGGGACAGATACGCAGTATTTT	CASSPEMGGTDTQYF
TRBJ1-1	TRBV6-2/TRBV6-3	NA	NA	TGTGCCAGCAGTCGCATCCAAAGCATGAACACTGAAGCTTTCTTT	CASSRIQSMNTEAFF
TRBJ1-2	TRBV7-2	TRBD1	NA	TGTGCCAGCAGCTTGGGGACAGGGTGGTCTGGCTACACCTTC	CASSLGTGWSGYTF
TRBJ2-1	TRBV10-3	TRBD1	NA	TGTGCCATCAGACCGGGACAGGGGACATATCGGGGTGATGAGCAGTTCTTC	CAIRPGQGTYRGDEQFF
TRBJ2-3	TRBV18	TRBD1	NA	TGTGCCAGCTCACCACCGACAGGGGGTAGCACAGATACGCAGTATTTT	CASSPPTGGSTDTQYF
TRBJ2-3	TRBV12-3/TRBV12-4	NA	NA	TGTGCCAGCAGCTTAGCGGCAACAGATACGCAGTATTTT	CASSLAATDTQYF
TRBJ1-1	TRBV6-5	NA	NA	TGTGCCAGCAGTTACACAGCAATGGATTCTGAAGCTTTCTTT	CASSYTAMDSEAFF
TRBJ2-7	TRBV18	NA	NA	TGTGCCAGCTCAGCAAGGCGGGACGAAGCTGGCGAGCAGTACTTC	CASSARRDEAGEQYF